This is a list of T cell receptor beta chains from one sample in a study of cytomegalovirus exposure and HLA in healthy donors. The table came from immunoSEQ multiplex PCR; TCRdb's copy has only in-frame clones and leaves some out. The sample includes approximately 52,000 clones, roughly 74% of them seen just once. Sequencing was done on a sample of PBMCs. These receptors originate from a man aged 35-49 years in good health and CMV-seropositive. CDR3s include the opening cysteine and the closing phenylalanine or tryptophan. The D gene is left open where the match is weak. Some rows have no size entry. The others give once, few or many, or a class for an expanded clone.

D gene: NA
J gene: TRBJ1-5
V gene: TRBV6-1
clone size: NA
CDR3 protein: CASSEFGGSNQPQHF
CDR3 DNA: TGTGCCAGCAGTGAATTTGGAGGTAGCAATCAGCCCCAGCATTTT

D gene: TRBD1
J gene: TRBJ2-1
V gene: TRBV27
clone size: NA
CDR3 protein: CASSHGTGAAYNEQFF
CDR3 DNA: TGTGCCAGCAGCCATGGGACAGGGGCAGCATACAATGAGCAGTTCTTC

D gene: NA
J gene: TRBJ2-5
V gene: TRBV5-6
clone size: NA
CDR3 protein: CASSLGLGGVTQYF
CDR3 DNA: TGTGCCAGCAGCTTGGGGCTAGGAGGAGTGACCCAGTACTTC

D gene: TRBD1
J gene: TRBJ1-4
V gene: TRBV30
clone size: NA
CDR3 protein: CAWSVGDRINEKLFF
CDR3 DNA: TGTGCCTGGAGTGTAGGGGACAGGATTAATGAAAAACTGTTTTTT

D gene: NA
J gene: TRBJ1-1
V gene: TRBV27
clone size: NA
CDR3 protein: CASSLTDNTEAFF
CDR3 DNA: TGTGCCAGCAGTTTGACAGATAACACTGAAGCTTTCTTT

D gene: NA
J gene: TRBJ2-2
V gene: TRBV5-1
clone size: once
CDR3 protein: CASSLGATNTGELFF
CDR3 DNA: TGCGCCAGCAGCTTGGGGGCTACGAACACCGGGGAGCTGTTTTTT

D gene: TRBD2
J gene: TRBJ2-3
V gene: TRBV4-2
clone size: once
CDR3 protein: CARSQRRTSGGASTDTQYF
CDR3 DNA: TGTGCCAGGTCCCAGAGGCGGACTAGCGGGGGAGCTAGCACAGATACGCAGTATTTT

D gene: TRBD1
J gene: TRBJ1-2
V gene: TRBV30
clone size: NA
CDR3 protein: CAWSGDKDRVRDYGYTF
CDR3 DNA: TGTGCCTGGAGTGGAGATAAGGACAGGGTTCGGGACTATGGCTACACCTTC

D gene: TRBD1
J gene: TRBJ2-3
V gene: TRBV19
clone size: NA
CDR3 protein: CASRGQGTDTQYF
CDR3 DNA: TGTGCCAGTAGGGGACAGGGCACAGATACGCAGTATTTT

D gene: NA
J gene: TRBJ1-1
V gene: TRBV10-3
clone size: NA
CDR3 protein: CAISESIGQGNTEAFF
CDR3 DNA: TGTGCCATCAGTGAGTCTATCGGCCAGGGGAACACTGAAGCTTTCTTT

D gene: NA
J gene: TRBJ2-7
V gene: TRBV7-2
clone size: few
CDR3 protein: CASSFSGAYEQYF
CDR3 DNA: TGTGCCAGCAGCTTTAGCGGCGCCTACGAGCAGTACTTC

D gene: TRBD1
J gene: TRBJ1-2
V gene: TRBV6-5
clone size: NA
CDR3 protein: CASSPAGGVGYTF
CDR3 DNA: TGTGCCAGCAGCCCGGCAGGGGGCGTTGGCTACACCTTC

D gene: NA
J gene: TRBJ2-6
V gene: TRBV2
clone size: NA
CDR3 protein: CASSPPLRYAGANVLTF
CDR3 DNA: TGTGCCAGCAGTCCGCCGCTGAGGTATGCTGGGGCCAACGTCCTGACTTTC